This TCR beta chain stems from a study of T cells in Graves' hyperthyroidism and ophthalmopathy. Trimming removed 0 bases from V and 19 bases from J; junction bases left unmatched: 12. Germline values: CDR1 SGHAT, CDR2 FQNNGV. The CDR3 sequence is 14 residues long. RNA transcripts served as the template for amplifying TCR beta CDR3 regions. HTBI primers drove first-round RT-PCR of the TCR CDR3. From the multiplex PCR reads, TCRdb called clonotypes with MiXCR, one entry per CDR3 protein. The sample holds about 380,000 distinct CDR3 sequences, roughly 14% seen once. The sequence was collected from a woman aged 55-69 years with Graves' hyperthyroidism. The J gene is TRBJ2-6, the V gene TRBV11-2; 7 nucleotides line up with TRBD2. Material for sequencing was blood. CDR3 amino acids: CASSLEGGGRSQTF. The CDR3 nucleotides read TGTGCCAGCAGCTTAGAGGGGGGGGGGAGGTCTCAAACTTTC.